The 31 T cell receptor beta chains below all came from one sample that was sequenced in a study of sequential checkpoint blockade in melanoma. Treatment denoted: randomized to nivolumab then ipilimumab (arm A) or the reverse (arm B). Data came from immunoSEQ multiplex PCR; TCRdb stores just in-frame clones and leaves some out. Of about 25,000 clones listed, 70% to 80% are singletons. Source: CD8+ T cells sorted from blood (inferred from file names), taken from a patient given nivolumab and ipilimumab in sequence. These receptors all come from a human donor with melanoma.

V gene TRBV7-2 combines with J gene TRBJ1-5, with a possible D match to TRBD1 (6 bases). Germline V gives CDR1 SGHTA, CDR2 FQGNSA. Trimming took off 3 bases at V and 5 bases at J, with 11 bases between the two ends. The CDR3 runs 14 residues. CDR3 amino acids: CASSFGGRDQPQHF. DNA of the CDR3: TGTGCCAGCAGCTTCGGGGGGCGGGATCAGCCCCAGCATTTT.

V and J are TRBV10-3 and TRBJ2-7; D is perhaps TRBD1 (6 bases). This CDR3 has 12 amino acids. Looked up from germline, CDR1 is ENHRY and CDR2 is SYGVKD. V was pared by 3 bases and J by 12 bases, with 15 bases between. The CDR3 nucleotides are TGTGCCATCAGTGAAAGGGGGACCGAGGGGTACTTC. It encodes CAISERGTEGYF.

Here the CDR3 reads CATSDIGRDRVNYGYTF. The CDR3 region has the DNA TGTGCCACCAGCGATATAGGGCGGGACAGGGTAAACTATGGCTACACCTTC. V and J are TRBV15 and TRBJ1-2; 9 positions agree with TRBD1. This CDR3 comprises 17 residues. The germline CDR1 and CDR2 sequences are LNHNV and YYDKDF (reference sequence). After removal of 5 bases from V and 2 bases from J, the junction contained 12 bases not matched to a gene.

The chain carries TRBV27 and TRBJ2-1; maybe TRBD2 (6 bases). This CDR3 region has 15 residues. With 3 bases removed from V and 9 bases from J, the gap between germline ends came to 18 bases. Germline V gives CDR1 MNHEY, CDR2 SMNVEV (reference sequence). The CDR3 nucleotides read TGTGCCAGCAGTTTGTGGAGGGGAGATCTGACTGAGCAGTTCTTC. Its protein is CASSLWRGDLTEQFF.

A single count supports this clone. This chain uses TRBV7-9 with TRBJ2-7, with 10 bases lining up with TRBD1. Trimming removed 4 bases from V and 6 bases from J; junction bases left unmatched: 6. Germline loops: CDR1 SEHNR, CDR2 FQNEAQ (reference sequence). The CDR3 is 14 residues long. The CDR3 nucleotides read TGTGCCAGCAGCTCGCCGGGACAGGGGCCCGAGCAGTACTTC. Translated, it gives CASSSPGQGPEQYF.

The chain combines TRBV5-1 with TRBJ2-7, with 9 bases that match TRBD1. Trimming at V came to 2 bases and at J to 3 bases, leaving 3 bases not matched to a gene. The germline gives CDR1 SGHRS, CDR2 YFSETQ. The CDR3 loop spans 14 amino acids. DNA for the CDR3: TGCGCCAGCAGCTTTGGACAGGGGTACTACGAGCAGTACTTC. Residues: CASSFGQGYYEQYF.

The V and J genes are TRBV4-1 and TRBJ1-2, with 7 bases fitting TRBD1. CDR3 length equals 15 residues. Germline V CDR1 and CDR2: MGHRA, YSYEKL. Trimming removed 2 bases from V and 4 bases from J; junction bases left unmatched: 7. DNA for the CDR3: TGCGCCAGCAGCCAAAATGCAGGGGGAACCTATGGCTACACCTTC. Protein: CASSQNAGGTYGYTF.

The rearrangement uses TRBV6-5 and TRBJ2-5, with unresolved D. V lost 7 bases and J 0 bases, leaving 12 bases between the germline ends. The CDR3 is 14 amino acids. Germline loops: CDR1 MNHEY, CDR2 SVGAGI. The CDR3 coding sequence is TGTGCCAGCACCCCTGTCCTAGACCAAGAGACCCAGTACTTC. It yields the protein CASTPVLDQETQYF.

This chain links TRBV27 with TRBJ1-1; TRBD1 is a possible D gene (6 bases). The CDR3 loop spans 15 amino acids. The ends were cut back, 5 bases at V and 0 bases at J, with 13 bases in the middle. Germline V gene lookup returns CDR1 MNHEY and CDR2 SMNVEV (reference sequence). Written as DNA, the CDR3 is TGTGCCAGCAGTCCTGTCCAGGGGCTGAACACTGAAGCTTTCTTT. This codes for CASSPVQGLNTEAFF.

The rearrangement joins TRBV5-4 to TRBJ2-7; weak D call: TRBD2 (6 bases). The CDR3 loop spans 13 amino acids. Germline V lookup: CDR1 SGHNT, CDR2 YYREEE (reference sequence). Trimming took 0 bases from V and 4 from J, leaving 8 bases between them. Here the CDR3 reads CASSLDGGYEQYF. The CDR3 bases are TGTGCCAGCAGCTTGGATGGGGGGTACGAGCAGTACTTC.

This chain connects TRBV2 to TRBJ2-5; D is perhaps TRBD1 (6 bases). The V gene's germline CDR1 is SNHLY and CDR2 FYNNEI. This CDR3 is built from 14 residues. V was trimmed by 5 bases and J by 4 bases, leaving 14 bases between them. CDR3 amino acids: CASSPGQFGETQYF. DNA of the CDR3: TGTGCCAGCAGTCCAGGACAGTTTGGAGAGACCCAGTACTTC. Looking up the rest from reference TRBV2 and TRBJ2-5 gives the full variable domain: EPEVTQTPSHQVTQMGQEVILRCVPISNHLYFYWYRQILGQKVEFLVSFYNNEISEKSEIFDDQFSVERPDGSNFTLKIRSTKLEDSAMYFCASSPGQFGETQYFGPGTRLLVL.

V usage is TRBV7-3 and J usage is TRBJ1-1; D gene uncertain. This CDR3 is built from 14 residues. V was pared by 1 base and J by 2 bases, with 8 bases between. Per germline, CDR1 SGHTA and CDR2 FQGTGA. CDR3 DNA sequence: TGTGCCAGCAGCTTAAGGCCTTTTAACACTGAAGCTTTCTTT. This sequence encodes CASSLRPFNTEAFF. The full variable domain, its missing parts supplied by reference TRBV7-3 and TRBJ1-1, is GAGVSQTPSNKVTEKGKYVELRCDPISGHTALYWYRQSLGQGPEFLIYFQGTGAADDSGLPNDRFFAVRPEGSVSTLKIQRTERGDSAVYLCASSLRPFNTEAFFGQGTRLTVV.

This chain connects TRBV5-4 to TRBJ2-1, with 7 nucleotides matching TRBD1. V trimming: 5 bases; J trimming: 8 bases; junction bases outside the gene matches: 4. Looked up from germline, CDR1 is SGHNT and CDR2 is YYREEE (reference sequence). The length of the CDR3 is 12 residues. The CDR3 nucleotides read TGTGCCAGCAGATTTCAGGGGGATGAGCAGTTCTTC. Translation: CASRFQGDEQFF.

V usage is TRBV27 and J usage is TRBJ1-2; 7 bases align to TRBD1. With V trimmed by 10 bases and J by 3 bases, 8 bases remained unmatched. CDR1 is MNHEY and CDR2 is SMNVEV in the germline V gene (reference sequence). The CDR3 has 13 residues. The CDR3 DNA reads TGTGCCACTCGAGGGGACAGTTACTATGGCTACACCTTC. This translates into CATRGDSYYGYTF.

The V call is TRBV9, the J call TRBJ1-4, with a weak D call TRBD1 (6 bases). Trimming cost V 0 bases and J 5 bases, with 11 bases left between them. CDR3 length: 15 residues. From germline, CDR1 is SGDLS and CDR2 YYNGEE. CDR3 in DNA: TGTGCCAGCAGCGTAGGGGGGGGGCAAAATGAAAAACTGTTTTTT. This gives the protein CASSVGGGQNEKLFF.

The rearrangement uses TRBV6-4 and TRBJ2-7, with 7 bases aligning to TRBD1. V lost 6 bases and J lost 6; bases outside the gene matches: 11. CDR1 is MRHNA and CDR2 is SNTAGT in the germline V gene. The CDR3 consists of 14 residues. CDR3 DNA sequence: TGTGCCAGCAGCGCAGGGGGTAATGCAGGCGAGCAGTACTTC. It encodes CASSAGGNAGEQYF.

The V gene is TRBV2, the J gene TRBJ2-5, with no clear D. The germline V and J ends were trimmed by 2 bases and 0 bases, with 7 bases remaining between them. CDR3 size: 14 residues. Germline values: CDR1 SNHLY, CDR2 FYNNEI. CDR3: CASSEIQYQETQYF. The CDR3 nucleotides are TGTGCCAGCAGTGAAATACAGTACCAAGAGACCCAGTACTTC.

The genes are TRBV7-2 and TRBJ2-3; D is possibly TRBD1 (6 bases). CDR3 size: 15 residues. Germline assignment: CDR1 SGHTA and CDR2 FQGNSA. Trimming took 5 bases from V and 0 from J, leaving 12 bases between them. CDR3 loop: CASSLLDRSTDTQYF. The CDR3 DNA follows: TGTGCCAGCAGCCTATTGGACAGAAGCACAGATACGCAGTATTTT.

V usage is TRBV6-1 and J usage is TRBJ2-7; 7 bases are shared with TRBD1. J was trimmed by 1 base and V by 1 base; bases with no gene match: 10. The CDR3 length is 17 residues. Germline CDR1 reads MNHNS; CDR2 reads SASEGT. In DNA form, the CDR3 reads TGTGCCAGCAGTGAAGAGGAGACAGGGCCATTTTCCTACGAGCAGTACTTC. It translates to CASSEEETGPFSYEQYF.

This clone counts as medium-sized. This chain connects TRBV4-3 to TRBJ2-7; 12 nucleotides align to TRBD2. This CDR3 contains 16 residues. Germline V gene lookup returns CDR1 LGHNA and CDR2 YSLEER. The V gene end was trimmed by 6 bases and the J gene end by 0 bases; junction bases not matched to a gene: 6. CDR3 in DNA: TGCGCCAGCAGGCTAGAGACTAGCGGGAGCTCCTACGAGCAGTACTTC. Protein sequence: CASRLETSGSSYEQYF.

The chain uses TRBV9 and TRBJ2-3; 7 bases fit TRBD1. Germline assignment: CDR1 SGDLS and CDR2 YYNGEE. This CDR3 spans 14 amino acids. V lost 3 bases, J lost 6 bases, and 7 bases stayed unmatched. CDR3 DNA: TGTGCCAGCAGCGAAGACAGGGCAGGGGATACGCAGTATTTT. Its protein is CASSEDRAGDTQYF.

This clone has more than one count but fewer than ten. The chain couples TRBV7-8 to TRBJ2-7; TRBD2 matches 7 bases. Trimming cost V 2 bases and J 3 bases; bases outside gene matches: 7. The germline CDR1 and CDR2 sequences are SGHVS and FQNEAQ. This CDR3 spans 15 amino acids. CDR3 nucleotides: TGTGCCAGCAGCTTATGGCTAGCGGACTACTACGAGCAGTACTTC. It translates to CASSLWLADYYEQYF.

This clone showed up just once. The chain is built from TRBV25-1 and TRBJ1-2; D gene ambiguous. The germline gives CDR1 MGHDK, CDR2 SYGVNS. The CDR3 length is 13 residues. Trimming took off 3 bases at V and 4 bases at J, with 9 bases between the two ends. The CDR3 sequence: CASSDGNAYGYTF. CDR3 DNA sequence: TGTGCCAGCAGTGACGGGAACGCCTATGGCTACACCTTC.

The J gene is TRBJ1-5, the V gene TRBV19; D not resolved. The V gene's germline CDR1 is LNHDA and CDR2 SQIVND (reference sequence). Between the trimmed V and J ends, which lost 8 bases and 0 bases, there was a span of 8 bases. There are 13 residues in the CDR3. CDR3 in amino acids: CASGGSSNQPQHF. CDR3 nucleotide sequence: TGTGCCAGTGGCGGGAGTAGCAATCAGCCCCAGCATTTT.

The chain employs TRBV27 and TRBJ2-6; D ambiguous. The germline V gene encodes CDR1 MNHEY and CDR2 SMNVEV (reference sequence). V dropped 4 bases and J dropped 0 bases, with 7 bases sitting between them. The CDR3 has 15 amino acids. CDR3 sequence: CASSSSFSGANVLTF. The CDR3 nucleotides are TGTGCCAGCAGTTCTTCCTTCTCTGGGGCCAACGTCCTGACTTTC.

V gene TRBV21-1 combines with J gene TRBJ1-3; the table's D call, TRBD1, was not checked against the DNA. TRBV21-1 counts as a pseudogene. The CDR3 contains 16 residues. The CDR3: CASRETKAGAENTIYF. The CDR3 DNA sequence: TGTGCCAGCAGGGAAACGAAGGCAGGGGCGGAAAACACCATATATTTT.

This clone was counted between two and nine times. This chain joins TRBV23-1 and TRBJ1-2; 7 positions agree with TRBD1. TRBV23-1 is an open reading frame whose function is uncertain. This CDR3 spans 13 amino acids. J was trimmed by 0 bases and V by 10 bases; bases with no gene match: 5. The CDR3 here is CATEDRSNYGYTF. The CDR3 DNA reads as TGCGCCACTGAGGACAGGTCTAACTATGGCTACACCTTC.

In its sample, this clone ranks as medium-sized. The chain is built from TRBV19 and TRBJ1-1; TRBD1 might be the D (5 bases). In germline, CDR1 is LNHDA, CDR2 SQIVND (reference sequence). The CDR3 runs to 14 residues. Trimming shortened V by 5 bases and J by 1 base, and 11 bases separated the two germline ends. The CDR3 DNA sequence: TGTGCCAGTAGTCTAGCCCAGGGGAACACTGAAGCTTTCTTT. Its protein is CASSLAQGNTEAFF.

The chain carries TRBV5-1 and TRBJ2-1; tentatively, D is TRBD2 (6 bases). V was trimmed by 5 bases and J by 0 bases, leaving 15 bases between them. Germline V gives CDR1 SGHRS, CDR2 YFSETQ. This CDR3 spans 16 amino acids. The CDR3 reads CASRSGRGNSYNEQFF. In nucleotides, the CDR3 is TGCGCCAGCAGATCGGGGCGGGGTAACTCCTACAATGAGCAGTTCTTC.

This clone was counted only a few times. CDR3 sequence: CASSKVAKDRGPIYGYTF. CDR3 sequence (DNA): TGTGCCAGCAGCAAAGTGGCTAAGGACAGGGGCCCGATCTATGGCTACACCTTC. The chain combines TRBV21-1 with TRBJ1-2; the DNA was not compared with TRBD1, the D call given in the table. TRBV21-1 counts as a pseudogene. This CDR3 has 18 amino acids.

The chain combines TRBV6-4 with TRBJ2-1; unclear D gene. The length of the CDR3 is 14 residues. Deletions cut 5 bases from V and 0 bases from J, with 8 bases between. Germline V gives CDR1 MRHNA, CDR2 SNTAGT. The CDR3 loop reads CASSSTSSYNEQFF. CDR3 sequence (DNA): TGTGCCAGCAGTTCTACGAGCTCCTACAATGAGCAGTTCTTC.